The clone carrying this T cell receptor beta chain came up many times. Antigen specificity is unknown. The data are from a study of blood T cells in healthy people across ages. Whole-study results and caveats: Any changes in expanded clonotypes were possibly confounded, as donor CMV status remained unknown.

The authors isolated at least 6 million PBMCs per sample. J was trimmed by 8 bases and V by 1 base; bases with no gene match: 8. CDR1 is MRHNA and CDR2 is SNTAGT in the germline V gene. The CDR3 spans 15 residues. For the second PCR, which ran for about 7 to 11 cycles, a sample-barcoded 5' primer and a J-beta primer mix were used. Each cDNA molecule, via a template-switch adaptor with 12 random nucleotides, was tagged. One entry per CDR3 protein, called by TCRdb with MiXCR from the 5' RACE reads. The data contain hundreds of thousands of distinct CDR3 sequences, approximately 60% of them singletons. The sequence was obtained from a middle-aged man in good health. The V gene is TRBV6-4, the J gene TRBJ2-1; 7 bases agree with TRBD1. The sequenced sample consisted of blood. The CDR3 is CASSDLATGADEQFF. CDR3 in DNA: TGTGCCAGCAGTGACTTGGCTACAGGGGCCGATGAGCAGTTCTTC.